A single sample gave rise to the 11 T cell receptor beta chains below, sequenced in a study of glioma-infiltrating T cells. The iRepertoire nested amplicon-rescue multiplex PCR amplified TCR alpha and beta CDR3s from RNA. TCRdb re-analysed the multiplex PCR reads in MiXCR, keeping a single row per CDR3 protein. This table has some 180,000 distinct CDR3 sequences, approximately 30% appearing once. The sequencing input was glioma tissue, nonneoplastic brain tissue, or PBMCs (not recorded which). Receptors originate from a human donor with low-grade glioma or glioblastoma, undergoing nonglioma brain surgery, or in good health (not recorded which).

The sample holds many counts of this clonotype. This rearrangement joins TRBV12-3 or TRBV12-4 to TRBJ1-5; TRBD1 might be the D (5 bases). The CDR3 covers 14 residues. The ends were cut back, 1 base at V and 6 bases at J, with 10 bases in the middle. This CDR3 reads CASSLDRGSQPQHF. The CDR3 DNA follows: TGTGCCAGCAGTTTAGATCGGGGGAGTCAGCCCCAGCATTTT.

Details on this clonotype: The junction does not match germline at one end; this may be a read error. The J gene is TRBJ2-7, the V gene TRBV15; no definite D call. Germline V gene data show CDR1 as LNHNV and CDR2 as YYDKDF (reference sequence). The CDR3 loop spans 12 amino acids. The CDR3 reads CATGRDANEQYF. CDR3 DNA: TGTGCCACCGGCAGAGATGCCAATGAGCAGTACTTC.

Comments on this clonotype: The junction and the germline gene differ at one end; a read error may be behind it. The rearrangement uses TRBV3-1 and TRBJ2-1, with D perhaps matching TRBD1 (5 bases). Germline V CDR1 and CDR2: LGHDT, YNNKEL (reference sequence). The CDR3 extends over 14 amino acids. The CDR3 DNA sequence: TGTTCCAGCAGCCATGACAGTTTTATCTATTATCAGTTCTTC. Protein sequence: CSSSHDSFIYYQFF.

V gene TRBV12-3 or TRBV12-4 combines with J gene TRBJ2-1; possibly TRBD1 for D (5 bases). V gave up 6 bases and J gave up 5 bases, with 14 bases separating them. The length of the CDR3 is 14 residues. CDR3 in DNA: TGTGCCAGCAGGCCAGGGCGGTCCCACAATGAGCAGTTCTTC. Translated, it gives CASRPGRSHNEQFF.

With respect to this clonotype: One base away lies a much larger clone, so this may be a sequencing read error. The V call is TRBV7-9, the J call TRBJ2-5; D is unclear. The CDR3 is 15 amino acids. CDR1 is SEHNR and CDR2 is FQNEAQ in the germline V gene (reference sequence). The CDR3 bases are TGTGCCAGCAGCCGAGGCCCTCGACCCCAAGGGACCCAGTACTTC. This translates into CASSRGPRPQGTQYF.

This clonotype appeared many times. The chain carries TRBV12-3 or TRBV12-4 and TRBJ1-1; possibly TRBD1 for D (5 bases). The germline V and J ends were trimmed by 2 bases and 3 bases, with 10 bases remaining between them. This CDR3 is built from 14 residues. As DNA, the CDR3 is TGTGCCAGCAGTTTATGGGGGGGGGACACTGAAGCTTTCTTT. Translated: CASSLWGGDTEAFF.

With regard to this clonotype: A much bigger clone sits one base away, suggesting this may be a read error. V and J are TRBV7-9 and TRBJ2-3; unclear D gene. V shed 6 bases and J shed 3 bases, with 13 bases lying between them. This CDR3 contains 14 residues. Looked up from germline, CDR1 is SEHNR and CDR2 is FQNEAQ (reference sequence). As DNA, the CDR3 is TGTGCCAGCAGTTTTACATGGGAAACAGATACGCAGTATTTT. Residues: CASSFTWETDTQYF.

As for this clonotype: This may be a read error, as it is one base from a much larger clone. This rearrangement joins TRBV27 to TRBJ2-1; D not certain. Per the germline V gene, CDR1 is MNHEY and CDR2 is SMNVEV (reference sequence). The CDR3 has 11 residues. Deletions cut 2 bases from V and 6 bases from J, with 2 bases between. CDR3 amino acids: CASSLTNEQFF. The CDR3 region has the DNA TGTGCCAGCAGTTTAACCAATGAGCAGTTCTTC.

The table lists this clonotype with a few counts. J is TRBJ2-2 and V is TRBV7-2; D is unresolved. Trimming removed 5 bases from V and 0 bases from J, with 7 bases in between. The CDR3 length is 14 residues. CDR1 SGHTA and CDR2 FQGNSA come from the germline V gene. The CDR3 is CASSPEANTGELFF. CDR3 nucleotides: TGTGCCAGCAGCCCGGAAGCGAACACCGGGGAGCTGTTTTTT.

In this sample, this clonotype turned up many times. The chain has TRBV19 and TRBJ2-1; TRBD2 might be the D (5 bases). V was trimmed by 3 bases and J by 6 bases, leaving 6 bases between them. Germline assignment: CDR1 LNHDA and CDR2 SQIVND (reference sequence). CDR3 size: 12 residues. CDR3 region: CASSIGVNEQFF. As DNA, the CDR3 is TGTGCCAGTAGTATCGGGGTCAATGAGCAGTTCTTC.

This clonotype appeared a few times. This rearrangement joins TRBV18 to TRBJ1-1, with D perhaps matching TRBD1 (5 bases). The length of the CDR3 is 14 residues. Germline loops: CDR1 KGHSH, CDR2 LQKENI. V was trimmed by 3 bases and J by 2 bases, leaving 10 bases between them. CDR3 nucleotide sequence: TGTGCCAGCTCACCTTTCGACAGCAACACTGAAGCTTTCTTT. Translation: CASSPFDSNTEAFF.